This note documents a single T cell receptor (beta chain) sequence. Antigen specificity is unknown. Amplification of TCR alpha and beta CDR3 regions from RNA used iRepertoire nested multiplex PCR. One-step reverse transcription and amplification started from approximately 100-400 ng of tissue mRNA or PBMC total RNA. TCRdb recomputed calls from the multiplex PCR reads with MiXCR, one row per CDR3 protein. The sample lists roughly 190,000 distinct CDR3 sequences, over 30% occurring once. The sample comes from a study of glioma-infiltrating T cells. Study findings and constraints: Very few CDR3 sequences were shared between tissue and blood. Non-neoplastic patients had below-expected tissue-blood divergence, while all gliomas exceeded expectation.

The CDR3 sequence is 14 residues long. V lost 3 bases, J lost 2 bases, and 10 bases lay in between. The germline V gene encodes CDR1 LNHDA and CDR2 SQIVND (reference sequence). The sample taken for sequencing was glioma tissue, nonneoplastic brain tissue, or PBMCs (not recorded which). This chain uses TRBV19 with TRBJ1-1; no clear D gene. The receptor was derived from a human donor with low-grade glioma or glioblastoma, undergoing nonglioma brain surgery, or in good health (not recorded which). CDR3 amino acids: CASSMSEQNTEAFF. The CDR3 DNA follows: TGTGCCAGTAGTATGAGTGAGCAAAACACTGAAGCTTTCTTT.